The 7 T cell receptor beta chains reported below all come from one sample, sequenced in a study of monozygotic twins with inflammatory bowel disease. From its re-call of the 5' RACE reads, TCRdb lists each CDR3 protein once, without DNA. The listing records approximately 330,000 distinct CDR3 sequences. Source material: blood. These receptors all come from a human donor with ulcerative colitis or Crohn's disease, or a healthy co-twin of an affected twin (not recorded which).

This sequence joins TRBV18 and TRBJ2-2; the TCRdb call, TRBD2, lacks DNA for checking. CDR3 length equals 13 residues. The germline gives CDR1 KGHSH, CDR2 LQKENI. The CDR3 sequence: CASSNAGTGELFF. The full variable domain, completed using reference TRBV18 and TRBJ2-2, is NAGVMQNPRHLVRRRGQEARLRCSPMKGHSHVYWYRQLPEEGLKFMVYLQKENIIDESGMPKERFSAEFPKEGPSILRIQQVVRGDSAAYFCASSNAGTGELFFGEGSRLTVL.

This CDR3 reads CASTVDLLTNQPQHF. The J gene is TRBJ1-5, the V gene TRBV2. There are 15 residues in the CDR3. The germline V gene has CDR1 SNHLY and CDR2 FYNNEI. Combining the CDR3 with reference TRBV2 and TRBJ1-5 gives the whole variable domain EPEVTQTPSHQVTQMGQEVILRCVPISNHLYFYWYRQILGQKVEFLVSFYNNEISEKSEIFDDQFSVERPDGSNFTLKIRSTKLEDSAMYFCASTVDLLTNQPQHFGDGTRLSIL.

The chain employs TRBV7-6 and TRBJ1-2. Germline V gene sequence: CDR1 SGHVS, CDR2 FNYEAQ. The CDR3 is made up of 14 amino acids. CDR3 amino acids: CASSDRGLGYGYTF. The variable domain in full, completed from reference TRBV7-6 and TRBJ1-2, reads GAGVSQSPRYKVTKRGQDVALRCDPISGHVSLYWYRQALGQGPEFLTYFNYEAQQDKSGLPNDRFSAERPEGSISTLTIQRTEQRDSAMYRCASSDRGLGYGYTFGSGTRLTVV.

The chain carries TRBV20-1 and TRBJ2-7; TCRdb proposes TRBD1, but this gene call is untestable without DNA. CDR1 DFQATT and CDR2 SNEGSKA come from the germline V gene (reference sequence). This CDR3 spans 16 amino acids. CDR3 loop: CSASPRGRVATYEQYF.

The rearrangement uses TRBV28 and TRBJ2-7; TCRdb names TRBD1, which stays unverified in the absence of DNA. The CDR3 loop spans 15 amino acids. Germline values: CDR1 MDHEN, CDR2 SYDVKM. CDR3: CASSLWWVDRAEQYF.

This rearrangement joins TRBV6-1 to TRBJ2-7; as DNA is missing, the TRBD2 call by TCRdb cannot be tested. CDR1 and CDR2 from the germline V gene are MNHNS and SASEGT. CDR3 length equals 15 residues. CDR3 in amino acids: CASRKSPGPTYEQYF.

The CDR3 here is CASHRGLQETQYF. V gene TRBV11-2 combines with J gene TRBJ2-5; TCRdb reports TRBD1, a call that lacks DNA to check it against. Germline CDR1 and CDR2: SGHAT and FQNNGV. The CDR3 extends over 13 amino acids.